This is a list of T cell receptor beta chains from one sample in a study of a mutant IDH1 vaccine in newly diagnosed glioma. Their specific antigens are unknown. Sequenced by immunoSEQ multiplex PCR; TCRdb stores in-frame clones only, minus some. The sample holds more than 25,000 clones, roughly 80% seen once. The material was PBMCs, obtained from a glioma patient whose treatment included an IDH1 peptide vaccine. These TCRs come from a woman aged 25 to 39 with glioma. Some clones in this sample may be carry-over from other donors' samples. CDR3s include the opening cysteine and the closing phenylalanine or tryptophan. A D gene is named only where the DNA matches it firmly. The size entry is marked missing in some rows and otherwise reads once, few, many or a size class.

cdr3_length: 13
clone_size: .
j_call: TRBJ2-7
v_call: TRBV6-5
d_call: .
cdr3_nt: TGTGCCAGCAATAACCTGGGAATCTACGAGCAGTACTTC
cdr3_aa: CASNNLGIYEQYF

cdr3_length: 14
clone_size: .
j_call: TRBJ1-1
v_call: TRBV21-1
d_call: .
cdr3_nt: TGTGCCAGCATCCTAAGAGGTAGTTTCACTGAAGCTTTCTTT
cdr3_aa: CASILRGSFTEAFF

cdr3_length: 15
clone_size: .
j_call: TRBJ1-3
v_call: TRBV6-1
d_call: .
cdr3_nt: TGTGCCAGCTCCCCTGTCGGCATCTCTGGAAACACCATATATTTT
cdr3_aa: CASSPVGISGNTIYF

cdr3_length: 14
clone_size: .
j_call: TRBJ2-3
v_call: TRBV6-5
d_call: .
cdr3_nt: TGTGCCAGCAGCCTGGGGCCCTACACAGATACGCAGTATTTT
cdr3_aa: CASSLGPYTDTQYF

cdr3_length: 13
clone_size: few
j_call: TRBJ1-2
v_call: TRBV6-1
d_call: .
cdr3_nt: TGTGCCAGCACTGGTGGAAAGAGCGATGGCTACACCTTC
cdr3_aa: CASTGGKSDGYTF

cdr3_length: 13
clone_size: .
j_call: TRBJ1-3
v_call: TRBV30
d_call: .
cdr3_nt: TGTGCCTGGGGGACATCTTCTCGGAACACCATATATTTT
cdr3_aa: CAWGTSSRNTIYF

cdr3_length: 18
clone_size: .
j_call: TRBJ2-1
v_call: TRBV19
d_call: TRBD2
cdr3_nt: TGTGCCAGTAGTATAGGGGCCCTAGCGGGCCCCTCCTACAATGAGCAGTTCTTC
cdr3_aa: CASSIGALAGPSYNEQFF

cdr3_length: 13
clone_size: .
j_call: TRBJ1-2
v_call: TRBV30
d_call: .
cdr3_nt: TGTGCCTGGATCCCCCAGAGGGGAGGAGGCTACACCTTC
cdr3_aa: CAWIPQRGGGYTF

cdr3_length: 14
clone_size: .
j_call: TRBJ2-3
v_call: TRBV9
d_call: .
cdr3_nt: TGTGCCAGCAGCGTAGTCCCGGTCACAGATACGCAGTATTTT
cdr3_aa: CASSVVPVTDTQYF

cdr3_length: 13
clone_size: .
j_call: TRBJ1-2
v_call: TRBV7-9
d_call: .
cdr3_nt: TGTGCCAGCAGCTTAACAGGCTCCTATGGCTACACCTTC
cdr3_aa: CASSLTGSYGYTF

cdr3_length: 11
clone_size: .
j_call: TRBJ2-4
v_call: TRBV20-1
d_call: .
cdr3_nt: TGCAGTGCAAGACTAGGGAACATTCAGTACTTC
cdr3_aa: CSARLGNIQYF

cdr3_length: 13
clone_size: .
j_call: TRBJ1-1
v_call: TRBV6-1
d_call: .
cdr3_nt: TGTGCCAGCAGTGAACGGGGGGCCACTGAAGCTTTCTTT
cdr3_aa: CASSERGATEAFF

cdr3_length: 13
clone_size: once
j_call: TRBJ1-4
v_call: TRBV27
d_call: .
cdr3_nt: TGTGCCAGCACCCAAGGGGGGAATGAAAAACTGTTTTTT
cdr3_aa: CASTQGGNEKLFF

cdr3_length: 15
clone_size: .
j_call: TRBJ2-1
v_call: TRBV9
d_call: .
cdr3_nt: TGTGCCAGCAGCGCAGAGGGTAACGGCTACAATGAGCAGTTCTTC
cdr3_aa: CASSAEGNGYNEQFF

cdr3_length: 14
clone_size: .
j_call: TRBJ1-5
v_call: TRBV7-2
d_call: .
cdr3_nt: TGTGCCAGCAGCGCGGGACGGTTAATGCAGGCCCAGCATTTT
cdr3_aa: CASSAGRLMQAQHF

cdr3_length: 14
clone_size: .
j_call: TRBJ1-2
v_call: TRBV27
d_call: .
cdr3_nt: TGTGCCAGCAGTTTATTTATGGGGTGGCATGGCTACACCTTC
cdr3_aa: CASSLFMGWHGYTF

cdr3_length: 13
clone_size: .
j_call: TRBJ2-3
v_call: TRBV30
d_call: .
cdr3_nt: TGTGCCTGGACCCCAGGGGCGGCAGATACGCAGTATTTT
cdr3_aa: CAWTPGAADTQYF

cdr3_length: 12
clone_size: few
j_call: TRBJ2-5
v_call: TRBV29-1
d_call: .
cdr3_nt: TGCAGCGTACAGTCAGGAAAAGAGACCCAGTACTTC
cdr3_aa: CSVQSGKETQYF

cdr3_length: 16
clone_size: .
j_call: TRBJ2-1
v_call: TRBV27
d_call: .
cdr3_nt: TGTGCCAGCAGTTTAATTAGCGGTCTTTCCTACAATGAGCAGTTCTTC
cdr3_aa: CASSLISGLSYNEQFF

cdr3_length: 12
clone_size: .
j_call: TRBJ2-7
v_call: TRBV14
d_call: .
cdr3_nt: TGTGCCAGCAGCCATATATCCTACGAGCAGTACTTC
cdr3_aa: CASSHISYEQYF

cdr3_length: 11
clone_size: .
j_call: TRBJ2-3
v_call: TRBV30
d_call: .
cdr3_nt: TGTGCCTGGAGAGACACAGATACGCAGTATTTT
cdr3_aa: CAWRDTDTQYF

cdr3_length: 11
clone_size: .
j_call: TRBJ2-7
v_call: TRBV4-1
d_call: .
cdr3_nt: TGCGCCAGCAGCCAGGCTTACGAGCAGTACTTC
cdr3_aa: CASSQAYEQYF

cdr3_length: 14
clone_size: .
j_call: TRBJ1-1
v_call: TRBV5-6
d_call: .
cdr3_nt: TGTGCCAGCAGCTTGTTTAGCCCCCAGGGTGAAGCTTTCTTT
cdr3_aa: CASSLFSPQGEAFF

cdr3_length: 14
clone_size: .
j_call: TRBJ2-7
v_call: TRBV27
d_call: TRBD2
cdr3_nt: TGTGCCAGCAGTTATATAGCGGGGGGCTACGAGCAGTACTTC
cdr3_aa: CASSYIAGGYEQYF

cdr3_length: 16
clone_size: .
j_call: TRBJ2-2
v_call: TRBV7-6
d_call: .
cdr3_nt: TGTGCCAGCAGCCCCGGACACCTTCAGGACACCGGGGAGCTGTTTTTT
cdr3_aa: CASSPGHLQDTGELFF

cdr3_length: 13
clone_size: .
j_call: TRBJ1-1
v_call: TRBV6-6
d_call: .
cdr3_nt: TGTGCCAGCAGTTACTCGAATCCCACTGAAGCTTTCTTT
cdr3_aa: CASSYSNPTEAFF

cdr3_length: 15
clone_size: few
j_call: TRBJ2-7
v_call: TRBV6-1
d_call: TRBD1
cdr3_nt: TGTGCCAGCAGTGAAGATGGGACAGGTTCCTACGAGCAGTACTTC
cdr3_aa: CASSEDGTGSYEQYF

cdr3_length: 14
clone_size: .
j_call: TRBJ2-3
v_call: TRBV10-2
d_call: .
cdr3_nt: TGCGCCAGCAGTTTAGAGAGGGGCACAGATACGCAGTATTTT
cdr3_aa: CASSLERGTDTQYF

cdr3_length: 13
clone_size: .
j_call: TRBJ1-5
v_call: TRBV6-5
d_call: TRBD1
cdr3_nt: TGTGCCAGCAGTTACGCAGGGGGTGAGCCCCAGCATTTT
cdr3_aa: CASSYAGGEPQHF

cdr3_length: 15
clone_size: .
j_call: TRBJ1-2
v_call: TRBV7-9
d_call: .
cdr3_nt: TGTGCCAGCAGCTTCAACAACGGACCTTCTTTTGGCTACACCTTC
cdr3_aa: CASSFNNGPSFGYTF

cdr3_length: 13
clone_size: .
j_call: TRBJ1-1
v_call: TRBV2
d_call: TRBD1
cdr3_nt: TGTGCCAGCCGGGGACAGGGGGCCTCCGAAGCTTTCTTT
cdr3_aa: CASRGQGASEAFF

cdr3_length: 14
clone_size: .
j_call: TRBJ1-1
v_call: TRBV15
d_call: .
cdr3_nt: TGTGCCATCAACGGACAGCCTTGGAGCACTGAAGCTTTCTTT
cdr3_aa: CAINGQPWSTEAFF

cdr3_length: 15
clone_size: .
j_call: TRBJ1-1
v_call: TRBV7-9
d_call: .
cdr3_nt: TGTGCCAGCAGCGGCGGGGGGGGACAAAGAACTGAAGCTTTCTTT
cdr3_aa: CASSGGGGQRTEAFF

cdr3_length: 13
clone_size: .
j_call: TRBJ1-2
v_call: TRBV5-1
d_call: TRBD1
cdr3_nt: TGCGCCAGCAGCCGAGGACAGGGCGGGGGCTACACCTTC
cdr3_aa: CASSRGQGGGYTF

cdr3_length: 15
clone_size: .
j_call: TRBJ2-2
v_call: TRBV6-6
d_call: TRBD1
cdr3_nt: TGTGCCAGCAGTTACTCGGACAGGGGTTCCGGGGAGCTGTTTTTT
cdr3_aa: CASSYSDRGSGELFF

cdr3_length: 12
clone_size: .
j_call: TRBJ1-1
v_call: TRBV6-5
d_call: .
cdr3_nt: TGTGCCAGCAGTCCGGGTCTCGCTGAAGCTTTCTTT
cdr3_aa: CASSPGLAEAFF

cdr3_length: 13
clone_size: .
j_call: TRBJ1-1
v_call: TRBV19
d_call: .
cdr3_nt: TGTGCCAGTAGTATAAGAGTGAACACTGAAGCTTTCTTT
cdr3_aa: CASSIRVNTEAFF

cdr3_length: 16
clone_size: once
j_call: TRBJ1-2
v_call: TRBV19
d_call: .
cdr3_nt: TGTGCCAGTAGTATAGAAGCCTGGACAGACAACTATGGCTACACCTTC
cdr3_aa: CASSIEAWTDNYGYTF

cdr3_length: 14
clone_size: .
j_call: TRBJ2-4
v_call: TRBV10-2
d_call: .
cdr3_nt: TGCGCCAGCAGTCCCCAGGGGGCCAAAAACATTCAGTACTTC
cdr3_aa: CASSPQGAKNIQYF

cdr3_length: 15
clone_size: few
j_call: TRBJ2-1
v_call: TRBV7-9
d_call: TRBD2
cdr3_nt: TGTGCCAGCGACCGGGACTATGGGGCCTACAATGAGCAGTTCTTC
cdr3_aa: CASDRDYGAYNEQFF

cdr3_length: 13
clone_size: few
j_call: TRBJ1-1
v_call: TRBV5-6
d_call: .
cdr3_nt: TGTGCCAGCAGCTTGGCCGCTAACACTGAAGCTTTCTTT
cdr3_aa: CASSLAANTEAFF

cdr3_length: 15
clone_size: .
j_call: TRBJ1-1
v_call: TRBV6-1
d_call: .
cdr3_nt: TGTGCCAGCAGTGAAAAGGCCCCGCGGGACACTGAAGCTTTCTTT
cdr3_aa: CASSEKAPRDTEAFF

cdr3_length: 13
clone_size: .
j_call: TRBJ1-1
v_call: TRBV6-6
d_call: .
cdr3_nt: TGTGCCAGCAGTTACGGGGAGAACACTGAAGCTTTCTTT
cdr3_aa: CASSYGENTEAFF

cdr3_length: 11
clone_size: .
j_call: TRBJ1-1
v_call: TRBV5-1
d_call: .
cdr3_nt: TGCGCCAGCCAAGGTGGGTTCGAAGCTTTCTTT
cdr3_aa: CASQGGFEAFF

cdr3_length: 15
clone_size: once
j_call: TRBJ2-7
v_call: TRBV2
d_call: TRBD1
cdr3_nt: TGTGCCAGCAGCCCCGGACAGGACGCGCCCTACGAGCAGTACTTC
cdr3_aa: CASSPGQDAPYEQYF

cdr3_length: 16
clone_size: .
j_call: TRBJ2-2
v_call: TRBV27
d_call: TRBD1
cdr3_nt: TGTGCCAGCAGCATTACAGGGGTCCTGCGCTCCGGGGAGCTGTTTTTT
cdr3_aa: CASSITGVLRSGELFF

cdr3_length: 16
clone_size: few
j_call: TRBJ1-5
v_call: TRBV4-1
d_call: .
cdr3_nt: TGCGCCAGCAGCCAAGAGGGAGGGTCTAGCAATCAGCCCCAGCATTTT
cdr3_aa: CASSQEGGSSNQPQHF

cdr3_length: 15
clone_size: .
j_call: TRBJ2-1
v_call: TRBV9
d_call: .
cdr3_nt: TGTGCCAGCAGCGCCCACGACGGCCGCTACAATGAGCAGTTCTTC
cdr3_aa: CASSAHDGRYNEQFF

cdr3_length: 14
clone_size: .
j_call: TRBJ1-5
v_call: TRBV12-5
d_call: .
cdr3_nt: TGTGCTAGTGGTCCGGGGGGGGGAAATCAGCCCCAGCATTTT
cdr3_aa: CASGPGGGNQPQHF

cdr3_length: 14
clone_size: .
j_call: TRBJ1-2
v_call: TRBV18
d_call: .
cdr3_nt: TGTGCCAGCTCACCTCAAAAGACAGATCCTGGCTACACCTTC
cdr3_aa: CASSPQKTDPGYTF

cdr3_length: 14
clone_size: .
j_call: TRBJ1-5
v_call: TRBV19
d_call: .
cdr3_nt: TGTGCCAGTACCATCAGGTCGGCCAATCAGCCCCAGCATTTT
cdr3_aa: CASTIRSANQPQHF